This T cell receptor beta chain stems from a study of shared clonotypes between healthy human individuals. Notes on the study in general: Estimated richness values were generally larger in naive subsets than in memory subsets.

Germline assignment: CDR1 MNHNY and CDR2 SVGAGI (reference sequence). V lost 0 bases to trimming and J lost 6 bases, with 11 bases between them. The CDR3 length is 14 residues. Using immunoSEQ multiplex PCR, the repertoire was profiled, and TCRdb retains in-frame clones only, with some absent. The sample lists a few million clones, just under 95% occurring once. On this clone itself: Antigen specificity is unknown.

The chain carries TRBV6-6 and TRBJ1-2; no firm D call. This clonotype was sampled from a man between 18 and 35 years old in good health. Some clones in this sample may be carry-over from other donors' samples. Sequencing was performed on naive CD4+ T cells from PBMCs. Regarding subset: CD45RA+ positively selected. CDR3 amino acids: CASSYSSTTHGYTF. In DNA form, the CDR3 reads TGTGCCAGCAGTTACTCCTCCACGACTCATGGCTACACCTTC.